These T cell receptor beta chains were read from a single sample in a study of blood T cell repertoires in COVID-19. TCRdb's table, derived via immunoSEQ multiplex PCR, lists solely in-frame clones and lacks some. Of over 120,000 clones detected, over 65% appear once; the ten largest clones hold under 5.5%. Sequenced: peripheral blood. All receptors come from a human donor in a cohort sampled during active COVID-19. Both conserved end residues are part of each CDR3. The order of the fields is clone size, D gene, J gene, V gene, CDR3 DNA, CDR3 protein. D genes are given only for firm matches. Not every row has a clone size; where given, it reads once, few, many or a size class.

-,TRBD2,TRBJ2-5,TRBV28,TGTGCCAGCAGTCCCCTGGGACTAGCGGGGACGTACCAAGAGACCCAGTACTTC,CASSPLGLAGTYQETQYF
-,-,TRBJ2-3,TRBV6-5,TGTGCCAGCAAGCAAGGGGGCACAGATACGCAGTATTTT,CASKQGGTDTQYF
-,-,TRBJ1-1,TRBV18,TGTGCCAGCTCACCGTCTGCGGGCACTGAAGCTTTCTTT,CASSPSAGTEAFF
-,-,TRBJ2-2,TRBV9,TGTGCCAGCAGCCAACGGGGCACCGGGGAGCTGTTTTTT,CASSQRGTGELFF
-,TRBD2,TRBJ2-1,TRBV5-1,TGCGCCAGCAGCCCGACTAGCGGGGGGGTCGATGAGCAGTTCTTC,CASSPTSGGVDEQFF
-,-,TRBJ1-2,TRBV2,TGTGCCAGCAGTGAATTTGTGGGAGCTAACTATGGCTACACCTTC,CASSEFVGANYGYTF
-,TRBD1,TRBJ1-2,TRBV29-1,TGCAGCGTTATAGGACAGGGGGGCTATGGCTACACCTTC,CSVIGQGGYGYTF
-,TRBD1,TRBJ1-3,TRBV4-2,TGTGCCAGCAGCCAAGAAGCGAGGACAGGCACGTCTGGAAACACCATATATTTT,CASSQEARTGTSGNTIYF
-,TRBD1,TRBJ2-7,TRBV11-2,TGTGCCAGCAGCTTAGCCCCCGGGACAGTCTACGAGCAGTACTTC,CASSLAPGTVYEQYF
-,-,TRBJ1-1,TRBV20-1,TGCAGCGGGGGTTTGAACACTGAAGCTTTCTTT,CSGGLNTEAFF
-,-,TRBJ1-2,TRBV2,TGTGCCAGCAACCGAGACTCCAACTATGGCTACACCTTC,CASNRDSNYGYTF
-,TRBD1,TRBJ1-2,TRBV6-5,TGTGCCAGCAGTCGGACAGGGGGTGGAGGCTACACCTTC,CASSRTGGGGYTF
-,TRBD1,TRBJ1-6,TRBV5-1,TGCGCCAGCAGCTTAACAGGGGGCGGATCACCCCTCCACTTT,CASSLTGGGSPLHF
-,-,TRBJ2-3,TRBV7-8,TGTGCCAGCAGCCAATACGGGGCAGATACGCAGTATTTT,CASSQYGADTQYF
-,TRBD1,TRBJ2-5,TRBV5-1,TGCGCCAGCACTTCGGGGGACAGGGAGGAGACCCAGTACTTC,CASTSGDREETQYF
-,-,TRBJ1-5,TRBV19,TGTGCCAGTAGTATCGGCGGGACGCAGAATCAGCCCCAGCATTTT,CASSIGGTQNQPQHF
-,TRBD1,TRBJ1-1,TRBV19,TGTGCCAGTAGTGCCTACAGGGGCACTGAAGCTTTCTTT,CASSAYRGTEAFF
-,TRBD1,TRBJ2-1,TRBV18,TGTGCCAGCTCCCCAGGGGGCGGTCAAGAGCAGTTCTTC,CASSPGGGQEQFF
-,TRBD1,TRBJ2-6,TRBV4-1,TGCGCCACCCGGCCAGGACAGGGTCCAGGCTCTGGGGCCAACGTCCTGACTTTC,CATRPGQGPGSGANVLTF
-,TRBD1,TRBJ1-5,TRBV11-2,TGTGCCAGCAGCTTAGGCAGGGGGCGCGGTCAGCCCCAGCATTTT,CASSLGRGRGQPQHF
-,TRBD2,TRBJ2-3,TRBV5-5,TGTGCCAGCAGCGAGGACGGGACTAGCGGAGCCACAGATACGCAGTATTTT,CASSEDGTSGATDTQYF
-,TRBD1,TRBJ1-5,TRBV29-1,TGCAGCGCCGGACAGGGGGCTGGCAATCAGCCCCAGCATTTT,CSAGQGAGNQPQHF
-,TRBD2,TRBJ2-1,TRBV4-1,TGCGCCAGCAGCCAAGGGGGACTAGCGGGGTCCTACAATGAGCAGTTCTTC,CASSQGGLAGSYNEQFF
-,TRBD2,TRBJ2-3,TRBV30,TGTGCCTGGGCAGGGACTAGCGGGAGAACAGATACGCAGTATTTT,CAWAGTSGRTDTQYF
-,TRBD1,TRBJ1-2,TRBV20-1,TGCAGTGCTAGTAGCCGGGACAGGGAAAGAGGCCATGGCTACACCTTC,CSASSRDRERGHGYTF
-,-,TRBJ1-5,TRBV4-1,TGCGCCAGCAGCCAAACCCGGACAGCCAATCAGCCCCAGCATTTT,CASSQTRTANQPQHF
-,-,TRBJ2-5,TRBV5-4,TGTGCCAGCAGCTTGGATCCGGGGGAGACCCAGTACTTC,CASSLDPGETQYF
-,-,TRBJ1-4,TRBV7-6,TGTGCCAGCAGCCAAGCTACGGGGGCAACTAATGAAAAACTGTTTTTT,CASSQATGATNEKLFF
-,TRBD1,TRBJ2-1,TRBV27,TGTGCCAGCAGTTTACTTACAGGGGTAATCAATGAGCAGTTCTTC,CASSLLTGVINEQFF
-,TRBD2,TRBJ2-1,TRBV13,TGTGCCAGCAGCTTATTTGTCGGTAGCGGGCGGAATGAGCAGTTCTTC,CASSLFVGSGRNEQFF
-,-,TRBJ1-5,TRBV19,TGTGCCAGTAGAGATGGACTAGGATCTCAGCCCCAGCATTTT,CASRDGLGSQPQHF
-,TRBD2,TRBJ2-3,TRBV6-2/TRBV6-3,TGTGCCAGCAGTTCGACTAGCGGCACAGATACGCAGTATTTT,CASSSTSGTDTQYF
-,TRBD2,TRBJ2-5,TRBV7-9,TGTGCCAGCAGGAGTAGCGGGGGGGCGGAGACCCAGTACTTC,CASRSSGGAETQYF
-,-,TRBJ1-3,TRBV7-9,TGTGCCAGCAGCCCCGCAGGACAAACGGGAAACACCATATATTTT,CASSPAGQTGNTIYF
-,-,TRBJ2-3,TRBV19,TGTGCCAGTACCGACTACACAGATACGCAGTATTTT,CASTDYTDTQYF
-,TRBD1,TRBJ1-1,TRBV7-9,TGTGCCAGCAGCTTAACCCAGGGGGTCACTGAAGCTTTCTTT,CASSLTQGVTEAFF
-,-,TRBJ1-1,TRBV4-2,TGTGCCAGCAGCCCCTCATGGGGGGAGGAAGAAGCTTTCTTT,CASSPSWGEEEAFF
-,-,TRBJ2-2,TRBV4-2,TGTGCCAGCAGCCAAACCGCGACAGAGACCGGGGAGCTGTTTTTT,CASSQTATETGELFF
-,-,TRBJ1-5,TRBV27,TGTGCCAGCAGTCTAACCCCCACAGGGAGCAATCAGCCCCAGCATTTT,CASSLTPTGSNQPQHF
-,TRBD1,TRBJ1-1,TRBV16,TGTGCCAGCAGCGGGACAGTCAACACTGAAGCTTTCTTT,CASSGTVNTEAFF
-,TRBD2,TRBJ2-2,TRBV19,TGTGCCAGTATAGGACTAGATGGCTCGTCCGGGGAGCTGTTTTTT,CASIGLDGSSGELFF
-,TRBD1,TRBJ2-7,TRBV11-2,TGTGCCAGCAGCCCGGACAGGGGAACCTACGAGCAGTACTTC,CASSPDRGTYEQYF
-,-,TRBJ1-5,TRBV3-1/TRBV3-2,TGTGCCAGCAGCCAAGGACGGGCGGGGCAGCCCCAGCATTTT,CASSQGRAGQPQHF
-,TRBD1,TRBJ1-1,TRBV5-1,TGCGCCAGCAGCTTGGACGTTGACAGGGGTAAAATGAACACTGAAGCTTTCTTT,CASSLDVDRGKMNTEAFF
-,-,TRBJ1-1,TRBV2,TGTGCCAGCAGTGACGGGGGGACTGAAGCTTTCTTT,CASSDGGTEAFF
many,-,TRBJ1-5,TRBV6-4,TGTGCCAGCAGCCCCAGACATAGCAATCAGCCCCAGCATTTT,CASSPRHSNQPQHF
-,-,TRBJ1-6,TRBV9,TGTGCCAGCAGCCCCGGGGGGGGCCCTACTCCCCTCCACTTT,CASSPGGGPTPLHF
-,-,TRBJ1-1,TRBV5-1,TGCGCCAGCAGCTCGATGGGAGGTTCGACTGAAGCTTTCTTT,CASSSMGGSTEAFF
-,-,TRBJ1-4,TRBV18,TGTGCCAGCTCACCGCGGGGGACTAATGAAAAACTGTTTTTT,CASSPRGTNEKLFF
-,TRBD1,TRBJ2-3,TRBV27,TGTGCCAGCAGTCCTCGGACAGGGCGAGCAGATACGCAGTATTTT,CASSPRTGRADTQYF
-,TRBD1,TRBJ1-1,TRBV19,TGTGCCAGTAGTACCCTCGAGGGACAGGGGACTGAAGCTTTCTTT,CASSTLEGQGTEAFF